This entry lists 18 T cell receptor beta chains sequenced from one sample in a study of blood T cell repertoires in COVID-19. Produced via immunoSEQ multiplex PCR; TCRdb's table is partial and in-frame only. Of roughly 700,000 clones in the sample, about 87% are singletons; the top ten hold 0.2% to 0.3%. Source material: peripheral blood. These receptors originate from a woman younger than 30 with acute or convalescent COVID-19.

The chain joins TRBV6-6 to TRBJ1-4; TRBD1 is a possible D gene (6 bases). V dropped 2 bases and J dropped 7 bases, with 17 bases sitting between them. This CDR3 is 16 amino acids long. Germline assignment: CDR1 MNHNY and CDR2 SVGAGI (reference sequence). CDR3 DNA: TGTGCCAGCAGTTACGCAGGGGACGTCCGCGGTGAAAAACTGTTTTTT. Translation gives CASSYAGDVRGEKLFF.

The rearrangement joins TRBV9 to TRBJ2-3; 10 positions match TRBD2. Germline V gene data show CDR1 as SGDLS and CDR2 as YYNGEE. The CDR3 runs 16 residues. V was clipped by 0 bases and J by 5 bases; unmatched bases: 6. The CDR3 DNA reads TGTGCCAGCAGCGTAGTAGCGGGGGGTGTTAGAGATACGCAGTATTTT. Its translation is CASSVVAGGVRDTQYF. Filled out from reference TRBV9 and TRBJ2-3, the complete variable domain reads DSGVTQTPKHLITATGQRVTLRCSPRSGDLSVYWYQQSLDQGLQFLIQYYNGEERAKGNILERFSAQQFPDLHSELNLSSLELGDSALYFCASSVVAGGVRDTQYFGPGTRLTVL.

This chain connects TRBV2 to TRBJ2-2; TRBD1 matches 7 bases. There are 15 residues in the CDR3. Germline CDR1 is SNHLY and CDR2 is FYNNEI. V lost 7 bases to trimming and J lost 1 base; unmatched junction nucleotides: 6. The DNA for the CDR3 is TGTGCCAGCACCTCCCGGGACAGGAACACCGGGGAGCTGTTTTTT. The encoded protein is CASTSRDRNTGELFF.

In its sample, this clone was seen a few times. This chain joins TRBV12-3 or TRBV12-4 and TRBJ2-1; possible D gene TRBD1, 6 bases. The CDR3 covers 12 residues. The V end lost 5 bases, the J end lost 9 bases, and 11 bases lay between the germline ends. The CDR3 DNA reads TGTGCCAGCAGTCGGACAGCCGGTGAGCAGTTCTTC. Encoded protein: CASSRTAGEQFF.

The chain recombines TRBV6-2 or TRBV6-3 with TRBJ1-1, with unresolved D. From germline, CDR1 is MNHEY and CDR2 SVGEGT. The CDR3 runs to 15 residues. Trimming removed 4 bases at V and 2 bases at J, with 14 bases between. The CDR3 region is CASSFDTPDNTEAFF. DNA of the CDR3: TGTGCCAGCAGTTTCGACACACCTGACAACACTGAAGCTTTCTTT.

V gene TRBV6-4 combines with J gene TRBJ2-2, with a tentative D call TRBD1 (5 bases). From germline, CDR1 is MRHNA and CDR2 SNTAGT. The CDR3 runs 13 residues. V gave up 3 bases and J gave up 4 bases, with 6 bases separating them. As DNA, the CDR3 is TGTGCCAGCAGTGAAGACAGCACCGGGGAGCTGTTTTTT. It yields the protein CASSEDSTGELFF.

This clone has more than one count but fewer than ten. The chain joins TRBV9 to TRBJ2-1, with no clear D. The germline CDR1 and CDR2 sequences are SGDLS and YYNGEE. CDR3 size: 15 residues. Trimming took off 4 bases at V and 9 bases at J, with 20 bases between the two ends. The CDR3 here is CASSFSGVGVGEQFF. In DNA form, the CDR3 reads TGTGCCAGCAGCTTTTCCGGAGTCGGAGTAGGTGAGCAGTTCTTC. Full variable domain (rest looked up from reference TRBV9 and TRBJ2-1): DSGVTQTPKHLITATGQRVTLRCSPRSGDLSVYWYQQSLDQGLQFLIQYYNGEERAKGNILERFSAQQFPDLHSELNLSSLELGDSALYFCASSFSGVGVGEQFFGPGTRLTVL.

The rearrangement uses TRBV6-4 and TRBJ2-2; a weak D match, TRBD2 (6 bases). The germline V gene encodes CDR1 MRHNA and CDR2 SNTAGT. This CDR3 spans 15 amino acids. With 2 bases removed from V and 3 bases from J, the gap between germline ends came to 10 bases. This CDR3 reads CASSDVSGDTGELFF. CDR3 bases: TGTGCCAGCAGTGACGTATCGGGGGACACCGGGGAGCTGTTTTTT.

The CDR3 DNA is TGTGCCAGCAGCCCAACCCGACAGGTGGCCTACGAGCAGTACTTC. Amino acid sequence: CASSPTRQVAYEQYF. The rearrangement uses TRBV11-2 and TRBJ2-7; D is perhaps TRBD1 (6 bases). CDR3 length equals 15 residues. Germline lookup yields CDR1 SGHAT and CDR2 FQNNGV. V was pared by 5 bases and J by 2 bases, with 16 bases between.

A word on this clone: Other DNA sequences in this specimen translate into the identical CDR3. The chain employs TRBV5-1 and TRBJ1-1, with 9 nucleotides matching TRBD1. The CDR3 spans 15 residues. Per germline, CDR1 SGHRS and CDR2 YFSETQ. The junction had 5 bases not matched to a gene; V was cut back by 0 bases and J by 5 bases. CDR3 sequence reads: CASSLEGQGGTEAFF. CDR3 nucleotides: TGCGCCAGCAGCTTGGAGGGACAGGGAGGTACTGAAGCTTTCTTT. The entire variable domain, with the rest obtained from reference TRBV5-1 and TRBJ1-1, is as follows: KAGVTQTPRYLIKTRGQQVTLSCSPISGHRSVSWYQQTPGQGLQFLFEYFSETQRNKGNFPGRFSGRQFSNSRSEMNVSTLELGDSALYLCASSLEGQGGTEAFFGQGTRLTVV.

V usage is TRBV7-8 and J usage is TRBJ2-2; D ambiguous. Per germline, CDR1 SGHVS and CDR2 FQNEAQ. With 4 bases removed from V and 6 bases from J, the gap between germline ends came to 18 bases. The CDR3 loop spans 16 amino acids. This chain's CDR3 is CASSYLSRRASGELFF. CDR3 DNA sequence: TGTGCCAGCAGCTACTTATCTAGAAGAGCGTCCGGGGAGCTGTTTTTT.

The CDR3, as DNA: TGTGCCAGCAGGGAGTGGGGACTAGCGAGGACCGGGGAGCTGTTTTTT. Its translation is CASREWGLARTGELFF. This chain joins TRBV2 and TRBJ2-2; TRBD2 agrees at 10 bases. This CDR3 comprises 16 residues. CDR1 SNHLY and CDR2 FYNNEI come from the germline V gene. J was trimmed by 5 bases and V by 6 bases; bases with no gene match: 9.

The chain has TRBV5-5 and TRBJ2-3; TRBD2 agrees at 7 bases. Germline V gives CDR1 SGHKS, CDR2 YYEKEE (reference sequence). The CDR3 sequence is 14 residues long. The V segment lost 4 bases and the J segment 1 base; nucleotides outside the gene matches: 3. CDR3 region: CASSVRGGTDTQYF. The CDR3 DNA reads TGTGCCAGCAGCGTTCGGGGGGGCACAGATACGCAGTATTTT.

V is TRBV12-5 and J is TRBJ1-1, with D possibly TRBD1 on 6 matching bases. CDR3 length: 15 residues. CDR1 is LGHNT and CDR2 is FRNRAP in the germline V gene. The V and J ends lost 0 bases and 1 base respectively, with 9 bases between them. In DNA form, the CDR3 reads TGTGCTAGTGGTTTGGTATACAGGGAGAACACTGAAGCTTTCTTT. It codes for CASGLVYRENTEAFF.

The chain couples TRBV28 to TRBJ1-1; TRBD1 agrees at 7 bases. Losses at the gene ends were 6 bases for V and 6 bases for J; bases not matched to a gene: 4. This CDR3 contains 12 residues. From germline, CDR1 is MDHEN and CDR2 SYDVKM. The CDR3 here is CASSTGTAEAFF. The CDR3 region has the DNA TGTGCCAGCAGCACCGGGACAGCTGAAGCTTTCTTT. Complete variable domain (other parts from reference TRBV28 and TRBJ1-1): DVKVTQSSRYLVKRTGEKVFLECVQDMDHENMFWYRQDPGLGLRLIYFSYDVKMKEKGDIPEGYSVSREKKERFSLILESASTNQTSMYLCASSTGTAEAFFGQGTRLTVV.

This clone was picked up one time. The V call is TRBV24-1, the J call TRBJ2-1; TRBD1 matches 8 bases. The CDR3 runs to 14 residues. Per germline, CDR1 KGHDR and CDR2 SFDVKD. V shed 10 bases and J 6 bases; nucleotides not matched to a gene: 10. The CDR3 protein is CATGTSTGVNEQFF. CDR3 DNA sequence: TGTGCCACTGGGACTTCGACAGGGGTCAATGAGCAGTTCTTC.

The chain employs TRBV11-2 and TRBJ2-5; TRBD2 agrees at 7 bases. CDR3 length: 13 residues. Germline V gives CDR1 SGHAT, CDR2 FQNNGV. Germline trimming cut 1 base from V and 8 bases from J; bases unmatched to any gene: 4. The CDR3 coding sequence is TGTGCCAGCAGCTTAGTGGGGGGGGGTACCCAGTACTTC. It yields the protein CASSLVGGGTQYF. Drawing the rest from reference TRBV11-2 and TRBJ2-5, the complete variable domain is EAGVAQSPRYKIIEKRQSVAFWCNPISGHATLYWYQQILGQGPKLLIQFQNNGVVDDSQLPKDRFSAERLKGVDSTLKIQPAKLEDSAVYLCASSLVGGGTQYFGPGTRLLVL.

The chain recombines TRBV11-2 with TRBJ1-1; 7 positions agree with TRBD1. Germline CDR1 is SGHAT and CDR2 is FQNNGV. The CDR3 runs to 16 residues. Trimming at V came to 1 base and at J to 4 bases, leaving 9 bases not matched to a gene. In nucleotides, the CDR3 is TGTGCCAGCAGCTTAGGAGACAGGGTCTCGGGCACTGAAGCTTTCTTT. Its translation: CASSLGDRVSGTEAFF.